Below, 25 T cell receptor beta chains from the same sample are listed, as sequenced in a study of identical twins. From the 5' RACE reads, TCRdb called clonotypes with MiXCR, one entry per CDR3 protein. The table shows roughly 290,000 distinct CDR3 sequences, with roughly 8.6% occurring only once. These data are also associated with another study on yellow fever vaccine responses in identical twins.

The sequenced material came from memory (CD45RO+) T cells sorted from blood. These receptors were collected from a woman between 18 and 29 years old in good health.

V is TRBV18 and J is TRBJ2-7; D gene unclear. The germline V gene encodes CDR1 KGHSH and CDR2 LQKENI. Trimming removed 1 base at V and 0 bases at J, with 7 bases between. The CDR3 is 14 amino acids. Here the CDR3 reads CASSPQAVSYEQYF. CDR3 nucleotides: TGTGCCAGCTCACCACAGGCTGTCTCCTACGAGCAGTACTTC.

Only a few counts were recorded for this clonotype. The gene calls are TRBV27 and TRBJ1-4; 7 bases are shared with TRBD1. The CDR3 extends over 15 amino acids. Germline-derived CDR1 and CDR2 are MNHEY and SMNVEV (reference sequence). J gave up 4 bases and V 8 bases, and 10 bases lay outside the gene matches. CDR3 sequence (DNA): TGTGCCAGCCAAATCACCGGGACAGTTAATGAAAAACTGTTTTTT. It codes for CASQITGTVNEKLFF. The variable domain in full, with the rest retrieved from reference TRBV27 and TRBJ1-4, is EAQVTQNPRYLITVTGKKLTVTCSQNMNHEYMSWYRQDPGLGLRQIYYSMNVEVTDKGDVPEGYKVSRKEKRNFPLILESPSPNQTSLYFCASQITGTVNEKLFFGSGTQLSVL.

To note about this clonotype: This sequence may be a read error, since a much larger clone differs from it by one base. The rearrangement uses TRBV5-1 and TRBJ2-1, with D uncertain. The germline V and J ends were trimmed by 4 bases and 5 bases, with 4 bases remaining between them. CDR1 and CDR2 from the germline V gene are SGHRS and YFSETQ. CDR3 length: 11 amino acids. The CDR3 DNA follows: TGCGCCAGCAGCAAACACAATGAGCAGTTCTTC. It yields the protein CASSKHNEQFF.

The gene calls are TRBV18 and TRBJ1-2; 8 bases match TRBD1. Trimming cost V 5 bases and J 8 bases; bases outside gene matches: 19. The CDR3 length is 17 residues. Germline CDR1 reads KGHSH; CDR2 reads LQKENI. Written as DNA, the CDR3 is TGTGCCAGCTCAGAATTTGAGACCGGGACAGGCTTAGGAGGCTACACCTTC. This sequence encodes CASSEFETGTGLGGYTF.

The J gene is TRBJ1-2, the V gene TRBV3-1; possibly TRBD1 for D (5 bases). The germline gives CDR1 LGHDT, CDR2 YNNKEL (reference sequence). The CDR3 totals 14 residues. V was shortened by 2 bases and J by 10 bases, with 17 bases between the two germline ends. This CDR3 is CASSQFPGGEIYTF. Written as DNA, the CDR3 is TGTGCCAGCAGCCAATTCCCCGGAGGGGAGATCTACACCTTC.

V and J are TRBV9 and TRBJ2-1; the D gene is possibly TRBD1 (6 bases). The CDR3 totals 15 residues. The ends were cut back, 1 base at V and 4 bases at J, with 12 bases in the middle. CDR1 and CDR2 (germline): SGDLS, YYNGEE. The CDR3 is CASSVTRGPYNEQFF. The CDR3 DNA reads as TGTGCCAGCAGCGTAACCAGGGGACCGTACAATGAGCAGTTCTTC. The full variable domain, completed using reference TRBV9 and TRBJ2-1, is DSGVTQTPKHLITATGQRVTLRCSPRSGDLSVYWYQQSLDQGLQFLIQYYNGEERAKGNILERFSAQQFPDLHSELNLSSLELGDSALYFCASSVTRGPYNEQFFGPGTRLTVL.

This clonotype was seen repeatedly, ten times or more. The chain joins TRBV7-2 to TRBJ2-1; D might be TRBD2 (7 bases). The CDR3 covers 15 residues. With 1 base removed from V and 5 bases from J, the gap between germline ends came to 12 bases. Looked up from germline, CDR1 is SGHTA and CDR2 is FQGNSA. CDR3 bases: TGTGCCAGCAGCTTAGTTGGGGGGGGGCACAATGAGCAGTTCTTC. This encodes CASSLVGGGHNEQFF.

The table lists this clonotype with many counts. This chain links TRBV6-5 with TRBJ1-6; the D is unclear. V was clipped by 3 bases and J by 5 bases, with 11 bases between them. This CDR3 is 15 amino acids long. Per the germline V gene, CDR1 is MNHEY and CDR2 is SVGAGI. CDR3 amino acids: CASSYGIFNNSPLHF. Written as DNA, the CDR3 is TGTGCCAGCAGTTATGGGATTTTTAATAATTCACCCCTCCACTTT.

CDR3 nucleotide sequence: TGTGCCAGCGGGTATTGGGGCAATGAGCAGTTCTTC. Its protein is CASGYWGNEQFF. The chain is built from TRBV14 and TRBJ2-1, with D hard to call. V was cut by 8 bases and J by 6 bases, with 11 bases left in between. Germline V gene sequence: CDR1 SGHDN, CDR2 FVKESK. The CDR3 loop spans 12 amino acids.

The chain employs TRBV20-1 and TRBJ1-2, with 7 positions matching TRBD1. The CDR3 contains 13 residues. The germline V gene encodes CDR1 DFQATT and CDR2 SNEGSKA (reference sequence). For the CDR3, the DNA is TGCGGCTCAAACAGGGGAACTAACTATGGCTACACCTTC. Its translation is CGSNRGTNYGYTF.

V gene TRBV25-1 combines with J gene TRBJ2-3; 8 bases align to TRBD2. Germline-derived CDR1 and CDR2 are MGHDK and SYGVNS. V shed 5 bases and J 3 bases; nucleotides not matched to a gene: 7. This CDR3 contains 15 residues. The CDR3 bases are TGTGCCAGCAGTAACGCGGGGGGTAAAACAGATACGCAGTATTTT. It specifies CASSNAGGKTDTQYF.

The V gene is TRBV7-9, the J gene TRBJ2-7; 7 nucleotides match TRBD1. The CDR3 runs to 15 residues. Germline CDR1 SEHNR, CDR2 FQNEAQ (reference sequence). J lost 0 bases, V lost 6 bases, and 8 bases had no gene match. The CDR3 protein is CASRSSRDSSYEQYF. CDR3 sequence (DNA): TGTGCCAGCAGATCCAGCCGGGACAGCTCCTACGAGCAGTACTTC.

The table lists this clonotype with many counts. This chain connects TRBV5-1 to TRBJ2-3; perhaps TRBD2 as D (5 bases). The V end was cut by 4 bases, the J end by 2 bases, with 14 bases between. Germline V gives CDR1 SGHRS, CDR2 YFSETQ. The CDR3 covers 15 residues. CDR3 sequence: CASSLLASATDTQYF. The CDR3 DNA reads TGCGCCAGCAGCCTCCTAGCTTCCGCCACAGATACGCAGTATTTT.

This clonotype was seen a handful of times. The chain is built from TRBV27 and TRBJ1-5; D remains ambiguous. The CDR3 sequence is 13 residues long. Germline CDR1 and CDR2: MNHEY and SMNVEV (reference sequence). The V and J ends lost 7 bases and 3 bases respectively, with 10 bases between them. The CDR3 DNA follows: TGTGCCAGCAAAGAACCCGACAATCAGCCCCAGCATTTT. Residues: CASKEPDNQPQHF.

Ten or more counts support this clonotype. This chain links TRBV7-8 with TRBJ2-5; 9 positions agree with TRBD1. Germline-derived CDR1 and CDR2 are SGHVS and FQNEAQ. CDR3 size: 15 residues. The ends lost 6 bases at V and 3 bases at J; junction bases unmatched: 8. The CDR3 sequence is CASSDPRTGEETQYF. In DNA, the CDR3 is TGTGCCAGCAGTGATCCGCGGACAGGGGAAGAGACCCAGTACTTC.

V usage is TRBV7-3 and J usage is TRBJ2-1; D perhaps matches TRBD1 (6 bases). This CDR3 has 15 residues. V lost 1 base to trimming and J lost 5 bases, with 12 bases between them. Looked up from germline, CDR1 is SGHTA and CDR2 is FQGTGA. The CDR3 DNA reads TGTGCCAGCAGCTTAATATCTGGGACACACAATGAGCAGTTCTTC. Protein sequence: CASSLISGTHNEQFF. The full variable domain, its missing parts supplied by reference TRBV7-3 and TRBJ2-1, is GAGVSQTPSNKVTEKGKYVELRCDPISGHTALYWYRQSLGQGPEFLIYFQGTGAADDSGLPNDRFFAVRPEGSVSTLKIQRTERGDSAVYLCASSLISGTHNEQFFGPGTRLTVL.

This clonotype came up a few times. The chain couples TRBV20-1 to TRBJ2-7; 7 nucleotides align to TRBD1. Trimming removed 3 bases from V and 3 bases from J; junction bases left unmatched: 8. The CDR3 runs 14 residues. Germline V lookup: CDR1 DFQATT, CDR2 SNEGSKA (reference sequence). The CDR3 here is CSARGDRDHYEQYF. The CDR3 nucleotides read TGCAGTGCTAGGGGAGACAGGGATCACTACGAGCAGTACTTC.

The table lists this clonotype with many counts. The chain is built from TRBV12-3 or TRBV12-4 and TRBJ1-1; D unclear. The V end was cut by 3 bases, the J end by 7 bases, with 9 bases between. The CDR3 has 12 residues. CDR3 loop: CASSLGPFEAFF. As DNA, the CDR3 is TGTGCCAGCAGTTTGGGCCCATTTGAAGCTTTCTTT.

The rearrangement links TRBV5-1 to TRBJ2-6; D call uncertain. Per germline, CDR1 SGHRS and CDR2 YFSETQ. V was cut by 4 bases and J by 0 bases, with 14 bases left in between. CDR3 size: 17 residues. The CDR3 DNA reads as TGCGCCAGCAGCCTCGGACGGCTGAGCTCTGGGGCCAACGTCCTGACTTTC. Translating it yields CASSLGRLSSGANVLTF.

This chain joins TRBV24-1 and TRBJ2-2; no reliable D call. V was trimmed by 5 bases and J by 2 bases, leaving 11 bases between them. This CDR3 has 15 residues. CDR1 is KGHDR, CDR2 SFDVKD, per germline. CDR3 nucleotides: TGTGCCACCAGTGCCCCTACCTCCAACACCGGGGAGCTGTTTTTT. It specifies CATSAPTSNTGELFF.

This clonotype was recorded a few times. This rearrangement joins TRBV6-4 to TRBJ1-2; 7 bases agree with TRBD1. Germline-derived CDR1 and CDR2 are MRHNA and SNTAGT. The CDR3 runs 14 residues. V lost 8 bases to trimming and J lost 6 bases; unmatched junction nucleotides: 12. In DNA form, the CDR3 reads TGTGCCAGCCTCGGGGACAGCAATCCGGATGGCTACACCTTC. This gives the protein CASLGDSNPDGYTF.

This clonotype was picked up a small number of times. CDR3 sequence: CASSGSTTSEAFF. The CDR3 DNA sequence: TGTGCCAGCTCGGGGTCGACGACGTCTGAAGCTTTCTTT. The chain carries TRBV18 and TRBJ1-1; the D is unclear. Trimming left V 6 bases short and J 6 bases short, with 14 bases between. Germline V CDR1 and CDR2: KGHSH, LQKENI. The CDR3 is 13 amino acids.

This clonotype was counted a few times. V gene TRBV25-1 combines with J gene TRBJ2-3; 8 bases fit TRBD2. Germline lookup yields CDR1 MGHDK and CDR2 SYGVNS. The V segment lost 6 bases and the J segment 2 bases; nucleotides outside the gene matches: 16. The CDR3 spans 18 residues. CDR3 coding DNA: TGTGCCAGCAGCCCTCGGTGGTCAGCGGGAGCACACACAGATACGCAGTATTTT. Translating it yields CASSPRWSAGAHTDTQYF.

V gene TRBV28 combines with J gene TRBJ1-2; the D gene is possibly TRBD1 (5 bases). Germline V gene sequence: CDR1 MDHEN, CDR2 SYDVKM. The V gene lost 5 bases and the J gene lost 4 bases, with 17 bases spanning the gap. CDR3 length: 15 amino acids. The CDR3 coding sequence is TGTGCCAGCAGTCTCCGGGACGCGGAAGGCTATGGCTACACCTTC. Protein: CASSLRDAEGYGYTF.

This clonotype was found many times. The V gene is TRBV5-1, the J gene TRBJ1-2; D possibly corresponds to TRBD1 (5 bases). The CDR3 is 15 amino acids. Germline V gene lookup returns CDR1 SGHRS and CDR2 YFSETQ. Between the trimmed V and J ends, which lost 2 bases and 4 bases, there was a span of 15 bases. The CDR3 loop reads CASSFGASSSYGYTF. The CDR3 DNA is TGCGCCAGCAGCTTCGGGGCCAGTTCTTCCTATGGCTACACCTTC.